This TCR beta chain was captured in a study of human T cells and chemical hapten exposure. Background on the study: Epicutaneous patch tests delivered 0.01% DPC to the upper back, with evaluation at 6 days.

Time point of the sample: pre-sensitization, week 0. Stated treatment: therapeutic diphenylcyclopropenone sensitization with weekly scalp DPC. In TCRdb, the RACE reads were re-called with MiXCR into one record per CDR3 protein. The table shows a few hundred thousand distinct CDR3 sequences, with around 5.5% occurring only once. Germline-derived CDR1 and CDR2 are SNHLY and FYNNEI. The CDR3 is 14 amino acids. V lost 3 bases and J 1 base, leaving 9 bases between the germline ends. This chain connects TRBV2 to TRBJ1-1, with a tentative D call TRBD1 (5 bases). The specimen was whole blood, collected in connection with sensitization to the hapten diphenylcyclopropenone (DPC). The TCR sequence derives from a woman aged 18-35 years with alopecia areata. Some clones in this sample may be carry-over from other donors' samples. CDR3 sequence reads: CASSEVGRNTEAFF. In DNA, the CDR3 is TGTGCCAGCAGTGAGGTGGGGCGGAACACTGAAGCTTTCTTT.